What follows is one T cell receptor beta chain and its context. Sequence at one end of the junction differs from germline and may be a read error. The sample belongs to a study of T cells in Graves' hyperthyroidism and ophthalmopathy. The CDR3 is 12 amino acids. Germline V gives CDR1 KGHSH, CDR2 LQKENI. RNA transcripts were the template for amplifying TCR beta CDR3 regions. TCR CDR3 regions were first amplified by RT-PCR with HTBI primers. One entry per CDR3 protein, called by TCRdb with MiXCR from the multiplex PCR reads. The profile covers 450,000 to 600,000 distinct CDR3 sequences, with 15% to 20% appearing a single time and about half taken by the ten largest.

The clonotype comes from a man aged 35-49 years with Graves' ophthalmopathy. The V gene is TRBV18, the J gene TRBJ1-2; D remains ambiguous. The material sequenced was blood. In nucleotides, the CDR3 is TGTGCCAGCTCACCGGGTGGGAGGCAGGCCTCCTTC. It encodes CASSPGGRQASF.